This paragraph covers one TCR beta chain sequence. CDR3 length: 17 amino acids. V dropped 6 bases and J dropped 1; count of bases not matched to a gene: 11. Per germline, CDR1 MNHEY and CDR2 SMNVEV (reference sequence). This entry belongs to a study of naive and memory T cell subsets. The beta constant-region primer was an equimolar mix of two oligonucleotides covering TRBC1 and TRBC2. Using its own MiXCR run on the UMI-ligation and nested PCR reads, TCRdb lists one record per CDR3 protein. The repertoire includes around 29,000 distinct CDR3 sequences, approximately 12% of them detected once, and approximately 15% sits in the top ten.

This receptor was obtained from a human donor in good health. Sequencing was carried out using effector memory CD4+ T cells from blood. Indicated subset: effector memory, CD45RA- CD27-. The rearrangement joins TRBV27 to TRBJ2-4, with 8 positions matching TRBD2. This chain's CDR3 is CASSRIYGGAAKNIQYF. The CDR3 nucleotides read TGTGCCAGCAGCCGGATCTACGGGGGGGCTGCCAAAAACATTCAGTACTTC.